The 27 T cell receptor beta chains below all came from one sample that was sequenced in a study of cytomegalovirus exposure and HLA in healthy donors. 13 Jbeta primers and 60 Vbeta primers were used for the PCR. Some clones are missing from TCRdb's copy, which holds only in-frame ones; the method was immunoSEQ multiplex PCR. The table includes roughly 120,000 clones, roughly 69% detected once. The material sequenced was PBMCs. The receptors were sampled from a woman aged 35 to 49 in good health and CMV-seropositive.

A few counts support this clone. The chain uses TRBV7-2 and TRBJ1-1; no clear D. In germline, CDR1 is SGHTA, CDR2 FQGNSA. Trimming cost V 5 bases and J 4 bases, with 5 bases left between them. This CDR3 is built from 11 residues. The CDR3 DNA reads TGTGCCAGCAGCCCATTCACTGAAGCTTTCTTT. Translation: CASSPFTEAFF. The entire variable domain, with the rest obtained from reference TRBV7-2 and TRBJ1-1, is as follows: GAGVSQSPSNKVTEKGKDVELRCDPISGHTALYWYRQSLGQGLEFLIYFQGNSAPDKSGLPSDRFSAERTGGSVSTLTIQRTQQEDSAVYLCASSPFTEAFFGQGTRLTVV.

The chain carries TRBV7-2 and TRBJ2-7, with 9 bases fitting TRBD1. J gave up 3 bases and V 5 bases, and 5 bases lay outside the gene matches. The CDR3 consists of 14 residues. Germline assignment: CDR1 SGHTA and CDR2 FQGNSA. As DNA, the CDR3 is TGTGCCAGCAGCGAGTCGGGACAGGGCTACGAGCAGTACTTC. Protein product: CASSESGQGYEQYF. Together with reference TRBV7-2 and TRBJ2-7, the CDR3 gives the full variable domain: GAGVSQSPSNKVTEKGKDVELRCDPISGHTALYWYRQSLGQGLEFLIYFQGNSAPDKSGLPSDRFSAERTGGSVSTLTIQRTQQEDSAVYLCASSESGQGYEQYFGPGTRLTVT.

V usage is TRBV18 and J usage is TRBJ2-7; a weak D match, TRBD1 (6 bases). The CDR3 has 13 residues. The ends were cut back, 5 bases at V and 4 bases at J, with 12 bases in the middle. Germline V gives CDR1 KGHSH, CDR2 LQKENI. The CDR3 sequence is CASSNSQGYEQYF. Here the CDR3 DNA reads TGTGCCAGCTCAAACTCACAGGGTTACGAGCAGTACTTC.

The V call is TRBV9, the J call TRBJ2-6; D is unclear. This CDR3 region has 13 residues. CDR1 is SGDLS and CDR2 is YYNGEE in the germline V gene. The germline V and J ends were trimmed by 0 bases and 8 bases, with 6 bases remaining between them. The CDR3 is CASSVGSTNVLTF. CDR3 DNA sequence: TGTGCCAGCAGCGTAGGTTCCACCAACGTCCTGACTTTC.

The chain recombines TRBV5-4 with TRBJ1-1, with D perhaps matching TRBD1 (6 bases). The CDR3 is 15 residues long. V was shortened by 4 bases and J by 1 base, with 14 bases between the two germline ends. The germline gives CDR1 SGHNT, CDR2 YYREEE (reference sequence). CDR3 loop: CASSGKGQQNTEAFF. The DNA for the CDR3 is TGTGCCAGCAGCGGTAAGGGACAACAGAACACTGAAGCTTTCTTT.

This clone was detected a few times. This chain uses TRBV9 with TRBJ1-2; D might be TRBD1 (6 bases). Germline CDR1 is SGDLS and CDR2 is YYNGEE. The CDR3 is 15 residues long. V was pared by 3 bases and J by 8 bases, with 20 bases between. CDR3 region: CASSAVPGGGVGYTF. The CDR3 DNA is TGTGCCAGCAGCGCAGTCCCGGGAGGGGGGGTAGGCTACACCTTC.

This clone occurred a few times. One end of the junction is discordant with germline, which a read error may explain. This chain links TRBV6-6 with TRBJ1-2; D ambiguous. CDR3 length: 11 residues. Germline loops: CDR1 MNHNY, CDR2 SVGAGI (reference sequence). The DNA for the CDR3 is TGTGCCAGCAGCCCTTCGAGGGTGGGTCACTTC. It is translated as CASSPSRVGHF.

Concerning this clone: A read error may account for a junction end that differs from germline. The chain combines TRBV5-4 with TRBJ1-2; 11 nucleotides agree with TRBD1. CDR1 and CDR2 (germline): SGHNT, YYREEE (reference sequence). The CDR3 sequence is 12 residues long. The CDR3: CASSRGDRGGNF. The CDR3 DNA is TGTGCCAGCAGCCGTGGGGACAGGGGGGGAAACTTC.

The chain couples TRBV15 to TRBJ1-2; no definite D call. CDR1 LNHNV and CDR2 YYDKDF come from the germline V gene (reference sequence). This CDR3 spans 15 amino acids. V lost 1 base and J lost 4, with 13 bases in between. DNA of the CDR3: TGTGCCACCAGCAGAGTATCGGCAGGACTCTATGGCTACACCTTC. Encoded protein: CATSRVSAGLYGYTF.

This clone turned up a few times. This rearrangement joins TRBV19 to TRBJ1-6, with D tentatively TRBD1 (5 bases). This CDR3 is built from 14 residues. V was pared by 5 bases and J by 7 bases, with 12 bases between. Per germline, CDR1 LNHDA and CDR2 SQIVND (reference sequence). The CDR3 bases are TGTGCCAGTAGTTCCCGGACAACCAATTCACCCCTCCACTTT. Protein sequence: CASSSRTTNSPLHF.

The V call is TRBV2, the J call TRBJ1-1; unclear D gene. From germline, CDR1 is SNHLY and CDR2 FYNNEI. The germline V and J ends were trimmed by 4 bases and 4 bases, with 13 bases remaining between them. There are 14 residues in the CDR3. The CDR3 loop is CASSGARATTEAFF. The CDR3 region has the DNA TGTGCCAGCAGTGGAGCCCGCGCAACCACTGAAGCTTTCTTT. The full variable domain, its missing parts supplied by reference TRBV2 and TRBJ1-1, is EPEVTQTPSHQVTQMGQEVILRCVPISNHLYFYWYRQILGQKVEFLVSFYNNEISEKSEIFDDQFSVERPDGSNFTLKIRSTKLEDSAMYFCASSGARATTEAFFGQGTRLTVV.

This clone has more than one count but fewer than ten. J is TRBJ2-3 and V is TRBV7-3; 8 positions match TRBD2. The CDR3 is made up of 16 amino acids. Germline V lookup: CDR1 SGHTA, CDR2 FQGTGA. V shed 5 bases and J 2 bases; nucleotides not matched to a gene: 9. CDR3: CASSPGPGGSTDTQYF. CDR3 sequence (DNA): TGTGCCAGCAGCCCCGGTCCGGGGGGGTCCACAGATACGCAGTATTTT.

The J gene is TRBJ2-1, the V gene TRBV7-3, with 7 bases lining up with TRBD2. CDR1 SGHTA and CDR2 FQGTGA come from the germline V gene. J gave up 3 bases and V 5 bases, and 4 bases lay outside the gene matches. The CDR3 runs 14 residues. This CDR3 is CASSPTSFYNEQFF. DNA of the CDR3: TGTGCCAGCAGCCCGACTAGCTTCTACAATGAGCAGTTCTTC.

This clone was observed at least ten times. This chain uses TRBV4-3 with TRBJ1-1; D not certain. This CDR3 has 14 amino acids. Germline CDR1 and CDR2: LGHNA and YSLEER. The ends were cut back, 4 bases at V and 3 bases at J, with 12 bases in the middle. CDR3 sequence: CASSLLSTHTEAFF. Written as DNA, the CDR3 is TGCGCCAGCAGCCTACTTAGTACCCACACTGAAGCTTTCTTT.

This clone showed up just once. V gene TRBV6-5 combines with J gene TRBJ1-1; no definite D call. The germline V gene encodes CDR1 MNHEY and CDR2 SVGAGI. Trimming cost V 0 bases and J 0 bases, with 11 bases left between them. The CDR3 contains 16 residues. The CDR3, as DNA: TGTGCCAGCAGTTACTCGATCCACAGCCTGAACACTGAAGCTTTCTTT. As protein: CASSYSIHSLNTEAFF.

The rearrangement links TRBV6-5 to TRBJ2-7, with 8 bases matching TRBD2. Germline assignment: CDR1 MNHEY and CDR2 SVGAGI. Germline trimming cut 6 bases from V and 0 bases from J; bases unmatched to any gene: 7. The CDR3 is 15 residues long. CDR3 bases: TGTGCCAGCAGCTCGGGACTAGTCGGCTCCTACGAGCAGTACTTC. Translation: CASSSGLVGSYEQYF.

The chain employs TRBV11-2 and TRBJ2-3, with 7 bases aligning to TRBD2. The CDR3 has 16 residues. The V gene's germline CDR1 is SGHAT and CDR2 FQNNGV. V lost 4 bases and J lost 2; bases outside the gene matches: 9. The CDR3 bases are TGTGCCAGCAGCTACAGACTAGCCACCTCCACAGATACGCAGTATTTT. Its protein product is CASSYRLATSTDTQYF.

V and J are TRBV5-6 and TRBJ1-1, with D uncertain. CDR3 size: 14 residues. V dropped 0 bases and J dropped 1 base, with 7 bases sitting between them. CDR1 is SGHDT and CDR2 is YYEEEE in the germline V gene. The CDR3 here is CASSLVGRNTEAFF. The CDR3 bases are TGTGCCAGCAGCTTGGTAGGGAGGAACACTGAAGCTTTCTTT.

The chain combines TRBV4-3 with TRBJ2-1, with D perhaps matching TRBD2 (5 bases). The CDR3 extends over 16 amino acids. Germline V gene sequence: CDR1 LGHNA, CDR2 YSLEER. Trimming cost V 0 bases and J 4 bases, with 13 bases left between them. CDR3 in amino acids: CASSQDTRDGYNEQFF. Written as DNA, the CDR3 is TGCGCCAGCAGCCAAGATACTAGGGATGGGTACAATGAGCAGTTCTTC.

This clone was seen more than once but under ten times. The chain recombines TRBV2 with TRBJ1-3; D may be TRBD1 (6 bases). Trimming pared 4 bases from V and 4 bases from J, leaving 11 bases between. In germline, CDR1 is SNHLY, CDR2 FYNNEI. The CDR3 totals 14 residues. CDR3 DNA: TGTGCCAGCAGTGCAACAGGGATGGGAAACACCATATATTTT. It is translated as CASSATGMGNTIYF.

The rearrangement uses TRBV6-4 and TRBJ1-2, with TRBD1 matching 7 bases. CDR3 length: 14 amino acids. The J segment lost 5 bases and the V segment lost 4 bases, leaving 7 bases of the junction unmatched. The germline CDR1 and CDR2 sequences are MRHNA and SNTAGT. The chain's CDR3 is CASSVGGGDYGYTF. CDR3 coding DNA: TGTGCCAGCAGTGTTGGAGGGGGCGATTATGGCTACACCTTC.

The chain has TRBV6-4 and TRBJ2-2; 8 bases are shared with TRBD2. Looked up from germline, CDR1 is MRHNA and CDR2 is SNTAGT. This CDR3 comprises 17 residues. The V and J ends lost 2 bases and 2 bases, in that order; junction bases with no gene match: 7. CDR3 DNA: TGTGCCAGCAGTGACAACTACGGGGGGGCCAACACCGGGGAGCTGTTTTTT. This encodes CASSDNYGGANTGELFF.

The genes are TRBV15 and TRBJ1-1, with 8 bases identical to TRBD1. Germline loops: CDR1 LNHNV, CDR2 YYDKDF (reference sequence). CDR3 length: 13 amino acids. The ends lost 11 bases at V and 1 base at J; junction bases unmatched: 6. CDR3 nucleotides: TGTGCCTCGGGCAGGGGGCGGAACACTGAAGCTTTCTTT. The encoded protein is CASGRGRNTEAFF.

The chain links TRBV7-2 to TRBJ1-1; 8 bases map to TRBD1. CDR3 length: 13 residues. V lost 6 bases and J lost 4; bases outside the gene matches: 4. CDR1 and CDR2 from the germline V gene are SGHTA and FQGNSA. CDR3 coding DNA: TGTGCCAGCAGTTCTGACAGGGGCACTGAAGCTTTCTTT. Protein sequence: CASSSDRGTEAFF.

The chain recombines TRBV4-1 with TRBJ2-7; 9 nucleotides match TRBD1. Germline lookup yields CDR1 MGHRA and CDR2 YSYEKL. Losses at the gene ends were 1 base for V and 0 bases for J; bases not matched to a gene: 10. CDR3 length: 18 residues. CDR3 residues: CASSQGPTRDRDSYEQYF. CDR3 DNA: TGCGCCAGCAGCCAAGGTCCGACCCGGGACAGGGACTCCTACGAGCAGTACTTC.

This clone was counted many times. This chain joins TRBV9 and TRBJ2-7; 9 bases are shared with TRBD1. The CDR3 has 15 residues. Germline CDR1 reads SGDLS; CDR2 reads YYNGEE. V was pared by 3 bases and J by 7 bases, with 11 bases of the junction left unmatched. CDR3 sequence (DNA): TGTGCCAGCAGCGGTTCCGGGACAGGGAGGGAGGAGCAGTACTTC. Protein product: CASSGSGTGREEQYF. Full variable domain (remainder filled in from reference TRBV9 and TRBJ2-7): DSGVTQTPKHLITATGQRVTLRCSPRSGDLSVYWYQQSLDQGLQFLIQYYNGEERAKGNILERFSAQQFPDLHSELNLSSLELGDSALYFCASSGSGTGREEQYFGPGTRLTVT.

The chain has TRBV28 and TRBJ1-1, with D unresolved. Per germline, CDR1 MDHEN and CDR2 SYDVKM. The CDR3 is 13 residues long. The V end was cut by 3 bases, the J end by 0 bases, with 5 bases between. The CDR3: CASSLAVNTEAFF. The DNA of the CDR3 is TGTGCCAGCAGTTTGGCGGTGAACACTGAAGCTTTCTTT. Full variable domain (rest looked up from reference TRBV28 and TRBJ1-1): DVKVTQSSRYLVKRTGEKVFLECVQDMDHENMFWYRQDPGLGLRLIYFSYDVKMKEKGDIPEGYSVSREKKERFSLILESASTNQTSMYLCASSLAVNTEAFFGQGTRLTVV.